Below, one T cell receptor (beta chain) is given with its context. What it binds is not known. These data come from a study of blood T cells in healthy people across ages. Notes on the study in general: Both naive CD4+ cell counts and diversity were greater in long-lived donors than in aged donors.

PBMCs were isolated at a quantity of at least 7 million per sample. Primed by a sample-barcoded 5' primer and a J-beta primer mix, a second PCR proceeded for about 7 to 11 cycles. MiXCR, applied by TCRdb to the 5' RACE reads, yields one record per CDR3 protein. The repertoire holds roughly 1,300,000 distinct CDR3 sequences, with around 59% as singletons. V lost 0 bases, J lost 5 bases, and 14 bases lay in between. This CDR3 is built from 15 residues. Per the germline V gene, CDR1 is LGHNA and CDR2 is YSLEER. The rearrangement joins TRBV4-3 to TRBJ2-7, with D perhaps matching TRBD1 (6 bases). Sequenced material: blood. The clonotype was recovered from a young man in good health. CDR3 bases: TGCGCCAGCAGCCAAGAACGGCAGGGGAAACACGAGCAGTACTTC. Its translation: CASSQERQGKHEQYF.